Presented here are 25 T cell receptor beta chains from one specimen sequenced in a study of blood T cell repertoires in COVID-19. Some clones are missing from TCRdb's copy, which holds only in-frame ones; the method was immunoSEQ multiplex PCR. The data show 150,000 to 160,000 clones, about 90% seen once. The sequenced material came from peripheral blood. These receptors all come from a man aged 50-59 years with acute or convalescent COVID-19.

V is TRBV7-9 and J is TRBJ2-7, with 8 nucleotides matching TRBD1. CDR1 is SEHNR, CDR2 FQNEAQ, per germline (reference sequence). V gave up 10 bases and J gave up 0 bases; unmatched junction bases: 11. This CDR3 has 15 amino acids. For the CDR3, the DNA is TGTGCCACCGCGCCCGGGACAGGACGCTCCTACGAGCAGTACTTC. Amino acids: CATAPGTGRSYEQYF. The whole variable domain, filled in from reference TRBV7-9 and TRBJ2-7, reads DTGVSQNPRHKITKRGQNVTFRCDPISEHNRLYWYRQTLGQGPEFLTYFQNEAQLEKSRLLSDRFSAERPKGSFSTLEIQRTEQGDSAMYLCATAPGTGRSYEQYFGPGTRLTVT.

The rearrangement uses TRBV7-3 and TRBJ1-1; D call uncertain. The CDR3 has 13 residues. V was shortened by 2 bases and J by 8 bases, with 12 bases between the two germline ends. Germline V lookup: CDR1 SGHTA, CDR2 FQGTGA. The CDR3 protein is CASSLATGVEAFF. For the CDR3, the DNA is TGTGCCAGCAGCTTAGCGACGGGAGTAGAAGCTTTCTTT. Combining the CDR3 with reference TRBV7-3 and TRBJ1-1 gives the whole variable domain GAGVSQTPSNKVTEKGKYVELRCDPISGHTALYWYRQSLGQGPEFLIYFQGTGAADDSGLPNDRFFAVRPEGSVSTLKIQRTERGDSAVYLCASSLATGVEAFFGQGTRLTVV.

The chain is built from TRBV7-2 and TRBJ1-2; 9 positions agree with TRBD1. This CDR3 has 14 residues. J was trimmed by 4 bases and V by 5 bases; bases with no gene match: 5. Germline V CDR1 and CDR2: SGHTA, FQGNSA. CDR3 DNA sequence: TGTGCCAGCAGCGCAGACAGGGGGGGCTATGGCTACACCTTC. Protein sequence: CASSADRGGYGYTF.

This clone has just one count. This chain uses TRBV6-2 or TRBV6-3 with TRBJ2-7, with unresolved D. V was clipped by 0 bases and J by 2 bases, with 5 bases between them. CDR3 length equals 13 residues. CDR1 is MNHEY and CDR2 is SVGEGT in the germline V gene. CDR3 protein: CASSYSIAYEQYV. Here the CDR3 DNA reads TGTGCCAGCAGTTACTCTATAGCCTACGAGCAGTACGTC.

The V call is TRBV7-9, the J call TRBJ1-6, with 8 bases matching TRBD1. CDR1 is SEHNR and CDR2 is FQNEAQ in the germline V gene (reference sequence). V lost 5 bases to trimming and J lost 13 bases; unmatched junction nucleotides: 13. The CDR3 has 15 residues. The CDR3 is CASSPGQGDSGPLHF. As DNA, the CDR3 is TGTGCCAGCAGCCCTGGACAGGGCGATTCGGGTCCCCTCCACTTT.

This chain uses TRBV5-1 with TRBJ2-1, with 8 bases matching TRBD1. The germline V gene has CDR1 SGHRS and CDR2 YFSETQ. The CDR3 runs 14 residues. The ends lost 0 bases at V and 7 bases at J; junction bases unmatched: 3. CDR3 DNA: TGCGCCAGCAGCTTGGGACAGGGGTGGAATGAGCAGTTCTTC. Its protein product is CASSLGQGWNEQFF.

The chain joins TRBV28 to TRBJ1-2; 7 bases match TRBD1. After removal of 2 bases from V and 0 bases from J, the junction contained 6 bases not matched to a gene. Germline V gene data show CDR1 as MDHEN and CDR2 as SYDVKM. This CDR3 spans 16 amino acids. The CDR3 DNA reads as TGTGCCAGCAGTTTAACAACGGGACAGACTAACTATGGCTACACCTTC. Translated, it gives CASSLTTGQTNYGYTF.

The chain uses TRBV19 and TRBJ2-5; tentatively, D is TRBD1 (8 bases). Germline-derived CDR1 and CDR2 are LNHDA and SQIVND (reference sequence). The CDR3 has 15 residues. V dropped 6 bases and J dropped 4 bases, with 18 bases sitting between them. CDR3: CASSLDRDYGETQYF. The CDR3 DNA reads TGTGCCAGTAGCTTGGACAGGGACTACGGAGAGACCCAGTACTTC.

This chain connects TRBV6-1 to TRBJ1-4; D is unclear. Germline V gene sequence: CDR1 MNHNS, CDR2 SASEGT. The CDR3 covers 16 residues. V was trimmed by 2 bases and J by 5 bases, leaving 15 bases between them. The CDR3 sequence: CASSEYGKQKNEKLFF. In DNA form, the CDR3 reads TGTGCCAGCAGTGAATATGGAAAACAGAAGAATGAAAAACTGTTTTTT.

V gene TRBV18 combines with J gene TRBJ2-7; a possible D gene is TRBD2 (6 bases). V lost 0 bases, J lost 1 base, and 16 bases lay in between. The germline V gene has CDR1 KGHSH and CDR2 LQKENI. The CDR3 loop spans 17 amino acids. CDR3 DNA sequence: TGTGCCAGCTCACCACCGGCGAGGGGAGGCCATTCCTACGAGCAGTACTTC. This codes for CASSPPARGGHSYEQYF.

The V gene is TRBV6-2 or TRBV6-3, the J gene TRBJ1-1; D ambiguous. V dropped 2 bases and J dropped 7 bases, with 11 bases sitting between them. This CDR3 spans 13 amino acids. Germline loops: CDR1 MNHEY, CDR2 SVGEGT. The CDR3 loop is CASSYKSGSEAFF. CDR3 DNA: TGTGCCAGCAGTTACAAGTCGGGAAGTGAAGCTTTCTTT.

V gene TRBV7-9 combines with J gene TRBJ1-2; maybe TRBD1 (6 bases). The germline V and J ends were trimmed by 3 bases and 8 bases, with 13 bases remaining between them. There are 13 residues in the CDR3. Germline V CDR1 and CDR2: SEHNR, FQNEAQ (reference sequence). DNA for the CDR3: TGTGCCAGCAGCTTTGGGACATCCGTGGGCTACACCTTC. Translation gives CASSFGTSVGYTF.

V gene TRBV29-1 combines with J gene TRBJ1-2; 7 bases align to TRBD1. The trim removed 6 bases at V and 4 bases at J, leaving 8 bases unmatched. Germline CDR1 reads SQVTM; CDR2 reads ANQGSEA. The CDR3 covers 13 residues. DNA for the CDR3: TGCAGCGTGGAGGGACAGAACTTCTATGGCTACACCTTC. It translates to CSVEGQNFYGYTF.

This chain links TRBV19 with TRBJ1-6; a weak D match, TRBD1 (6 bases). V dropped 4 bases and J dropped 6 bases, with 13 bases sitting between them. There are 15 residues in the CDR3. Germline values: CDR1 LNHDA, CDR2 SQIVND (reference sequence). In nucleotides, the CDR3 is TGTGCCAGTAGTAAAGGAACAGGGCTTAATTCACCCCTCCACTTT. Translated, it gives CASSKGTGLNSPLHF.

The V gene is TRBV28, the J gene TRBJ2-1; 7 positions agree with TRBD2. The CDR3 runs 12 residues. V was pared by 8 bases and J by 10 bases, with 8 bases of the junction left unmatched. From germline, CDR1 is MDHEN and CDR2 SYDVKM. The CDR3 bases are TGTGCCAGCGGCTTCGGGGGAGGGGAGCAGTTCTTC. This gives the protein CASGFGGGEQFF.

The CDR3 nucleotides are TGTGCCAGCAGCTTAGTGTGGACGGGGGAAAAACTGTTTTTT. Encoded protein: CASSLVWTGEKLFF. V and J are TRBV7-6 and TRBJ1-4, with D hard to call. This CDR3 is 14 amino acids long. V lost 1 base and J lost 8, with 11 bases in between. Germline V gene sequence: CDR1 SGHVS, CDR2 FNYEAQ.

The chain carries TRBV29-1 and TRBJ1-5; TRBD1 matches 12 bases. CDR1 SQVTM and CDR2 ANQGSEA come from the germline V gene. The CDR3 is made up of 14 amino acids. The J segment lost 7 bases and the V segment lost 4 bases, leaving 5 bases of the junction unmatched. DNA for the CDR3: TGCAGCGTTGGTGGGACAGGGGGCGGGCAGCCCCAGCATTTT. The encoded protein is CSVGGTGGGQPQHF.

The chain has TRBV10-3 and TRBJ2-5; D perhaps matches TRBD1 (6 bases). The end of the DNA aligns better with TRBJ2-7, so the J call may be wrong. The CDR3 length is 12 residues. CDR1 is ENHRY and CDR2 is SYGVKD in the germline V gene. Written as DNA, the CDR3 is TGTGCCATCAGTGGAAGGGGGAACGAGCAGTACTTC. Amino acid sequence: CAISGRGNEQYF.

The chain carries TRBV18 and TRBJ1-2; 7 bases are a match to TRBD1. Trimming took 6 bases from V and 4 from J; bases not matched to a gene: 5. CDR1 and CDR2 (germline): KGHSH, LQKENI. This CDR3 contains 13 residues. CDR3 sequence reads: CASSQTGPYGYTF. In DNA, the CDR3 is TGTGCCAGCTCGCAGACAGGGCCCTATGGCTACACCTTC.

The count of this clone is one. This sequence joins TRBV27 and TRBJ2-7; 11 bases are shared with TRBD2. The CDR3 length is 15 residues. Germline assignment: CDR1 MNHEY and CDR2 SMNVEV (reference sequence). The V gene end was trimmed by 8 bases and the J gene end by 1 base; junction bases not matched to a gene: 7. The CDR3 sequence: CASQIAGGISYEQYF. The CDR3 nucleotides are TGTGCCAGCCAAATAGCGGGGGGGATTTCCTACGAGCAGTACTTC.

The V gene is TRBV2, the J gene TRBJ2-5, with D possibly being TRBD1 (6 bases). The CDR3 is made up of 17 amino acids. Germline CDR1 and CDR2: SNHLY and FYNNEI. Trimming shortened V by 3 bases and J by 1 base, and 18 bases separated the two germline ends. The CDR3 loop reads CASSDRGRRRGQETQYF. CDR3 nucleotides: TGTGCCAGCAGTGACAGGGGCCGGCGTCGTGGCCAAGAGACCCAGTACTTC.

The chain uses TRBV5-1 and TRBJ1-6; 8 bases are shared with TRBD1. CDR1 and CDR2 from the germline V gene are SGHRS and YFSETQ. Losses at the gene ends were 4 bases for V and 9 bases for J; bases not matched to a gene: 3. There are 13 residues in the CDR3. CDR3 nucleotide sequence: TGCGCCAGCAGCCCCGACAGGGGTTCACCCCTCCACTTT. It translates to CASSPDRGSPLHF.

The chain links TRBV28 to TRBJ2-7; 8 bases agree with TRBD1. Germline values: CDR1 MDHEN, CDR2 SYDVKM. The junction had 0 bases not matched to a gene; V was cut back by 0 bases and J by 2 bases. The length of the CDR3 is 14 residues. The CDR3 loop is CASSLWTGAYEQYF. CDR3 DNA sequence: TGTGCCAGCAGTTTATGGACAGGGGCCTACGAGCAGTACTTC.

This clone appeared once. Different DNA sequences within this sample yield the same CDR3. The CDR3 reads CASSINLGSSYNEQFF. The CDR3 nucleotides are TGTGCCAGTAGTATTAATCTGGGGAGCTCCTACAATGAGCAGTTCTTC. The V gene is TRBV19, the J gene TRBJ2-1; TRBD2 might be the D (5 bases). The V end lost 3 bases, the J end lost 0 bases, and 12 bases lay between the germline ends. Germline CDR1 is LNHDA and CDR2 is SQIVND (reference sequence). The CDR3 has 16 residues.

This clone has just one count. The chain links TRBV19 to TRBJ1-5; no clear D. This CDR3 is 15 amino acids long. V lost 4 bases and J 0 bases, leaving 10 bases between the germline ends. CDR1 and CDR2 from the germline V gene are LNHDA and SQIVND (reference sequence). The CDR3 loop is CASSSGSNSNQPQHF. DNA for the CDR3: TGTGCCAGTAGTAGTGGGAGTAATAGCAATCAGCCCCAGCATTTT.